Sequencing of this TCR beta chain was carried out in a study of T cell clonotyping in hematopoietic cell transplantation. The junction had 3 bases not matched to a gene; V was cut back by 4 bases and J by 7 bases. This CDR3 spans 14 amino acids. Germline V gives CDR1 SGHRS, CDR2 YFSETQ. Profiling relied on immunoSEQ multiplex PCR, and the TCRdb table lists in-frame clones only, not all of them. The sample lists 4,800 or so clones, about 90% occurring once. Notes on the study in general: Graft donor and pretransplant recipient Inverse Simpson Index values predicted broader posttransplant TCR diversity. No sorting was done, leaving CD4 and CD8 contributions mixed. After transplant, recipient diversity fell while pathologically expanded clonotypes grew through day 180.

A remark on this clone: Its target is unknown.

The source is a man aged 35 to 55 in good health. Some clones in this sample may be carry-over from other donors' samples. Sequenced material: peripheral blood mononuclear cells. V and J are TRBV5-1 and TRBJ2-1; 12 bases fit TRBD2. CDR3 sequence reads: CASSGGLAGNEQFF. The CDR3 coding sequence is TGCGCCAGCAGCGGCGGACTAGCGGGGAATGAGCAGTTCTTC.